This T cell receptor beta chain came from a study of T cells in Graves' hyperthyroidism and ophthalmopathy. Study-wide points: It was a median roughly 6.5 months before onset that the model predicted ophthalmopathy.

Amplified TCR beta CDR3 regions derived from RNA transcripts. RT-PCR in the first round (using the HTBI primer set) targeted the TCR CDR3. TCRdb re-analysed the multiplex PCR reads in MiXCR, keeping a single row per CDR3 protein. Of some 510,000 distinct CDR3 sequences listed, about 45% are singletons. This CDR3 has 12 residues. V was shortened by 3 bases and J by 7 bases, with 11 bases between the two germline ends. Per germline, CDR1 SGHRS and CDR2 YFSETQ. The definition of stable Graves' hyperthyroidism was no ophthalmopathy progression within 18 months. These patients, aged 18 to 65, had recently diagnosed hyperthyroidism lasting under 2 months. As for this clonotype: The antigen is not known.

Sequencing was carried out using peripheral blood or thyroid tissue (not recorded which). The clonotype originates from a woman between 18 and 29 years old with Graves' hyperthyroidism. The V call is TRBV5-1, the J call TRBJ2-7; weak D call: TRBD2 (5 bases). CDR3 coding DNA: TGCGCCAGCAGCTCCCCCCCGGGAGAGCAGTACTTC. Its translation is CASSSPPGEQYF.